A single sample gave rise to the 10 T cell receptor beta chains below, sequenced in a study of T cell changes during pregnancy in multiple sclerosis. Using immunoSEQ multiplex PCR, the repertoire was profiled, and TCRdb retains in-frame clones only, with some absent. The sample yields about 100,000 clones, approximately 94% seen once. Here the sequenced sample was peripheral blood, taken before pregnancy. The receptors were gathered from a female donor with multiple sclerosis, enrolled in a pregnancy study.

This rearrangement joins TRBV27 to TRBJ2-7; D perhaps matches TRBD1 (5 bases). V was trimmed by 7 bases and J by 2 bases, leaving 9 bases between them. CDR1 and CDR2 from the germline V gene are MNHEY and SMNVEV (reference sequence). The CDR3 extends over 12 amino acids. The CDR3 DNA reads TGTGCCAGCATCTTAGGGGCCTACGAGCAGTACTTC. It yields the protein CASILGAYEQYF.

The chain couples TRBV11-2 to TRBJ2-1, with 8 bases that match TRBD1. Germline trimming cut 1 base from V and 1 base from J; bases unmatched to any gene: 3. The CDR3 extends over 16 amino acids. The germline CDR1 and CDR2 sequences are SGHAT and FQNNGV. The CDR3 nucleotides are TGTGCCAGCAGCTTAGGACAGGGGAGATCCTACAATGAGCAGTTCTTC. Translated, it gives CASSLGQGRSYNEQFF.

This clone was seen a few times. The V gene is TRBV19, the J gene TRBJ2-1, with D perhaps matching TRBD1 (6 bases). This CDR3 is built from 14 residues. CDR1 is LNHDA and CDR2 is SQIVND in the germline V gene (reference sequence). Trimming took 8 bases from V and 6 from J, leaving 17 bases between them. The CDR3 reads CASSSQGSLNEQFF. CDR3 DNA sequence: TGTGCCAGTTCCAGTCAGGGGTCCCTCAATGAGCAGTTCTTC. The full variable domain, rest sourced from reference TRBV19 and TRBJ2-1, is DGGITQSPKYLFRKEGQNVTLSCEQNLNHDAMYWYRQDPGQGLRLIYYSQIVNDFQKGDIAEGYSVSREKKESFPLTVTSAQKNPTAFYLCASSSQGSLNEQFFGPGTRLTVL.

The J gene is TRBJ2-3, the V gene TRBV5-6; D gene unclear. From germline, CDR1 is SGHDT and CDR2 YYEEEE. V lost 2 bases to trimming and J lost 1 base, with 2 bases between them. The length of the CDR3 is 12 residues. The CDR3 DNA reads as TGTGCCAGCAGCTTCGGCACAGATACGCAGTATTTT. Protein product: CASSFGTDTQYF.

This clone appeared once. J is TRBJ2-2 and V is TRBV18; TRBD1 is a possible D gene (5 bases). The CDR3 consists of 14 residues. The V end lost 2 bases, the J end lost 3 bases, and 7 bases lay between the germline ends. The germline V gene encodes CDR1 KGHSH and CDR2 LQKENI. The CDR3 nucleotides are TGTGCCAGCTCACCAGGGGCAGACACCGGGGAGCTGTTTTTT. Translating gives CASSPGADTGELFF.

The J gene is TRBJ2-1, the V gene TRBV25-1, with a weak D call TRBD2 (6 bases). Trimming cost V 5 bases and J 7 bases, with 12 bases left between them. The germline gives CDR1 MGHDK, CDR2 SYGVNS. The CDR3 is 13 residues long. DNA of the CDR3: TGTGCCAGCAGTCAAATGGGAGGAAATGAGCAGTTCTTC. It codes for CASSQMGGNEQFF.

As DNA, the CDR3 is TGTGCCAGCACCGGGTTCTCGGACAGGGACTCCTACGAGCAGTACTTC. Translating gives CASTGFSDRDSYEQYF. The J gene is TRBJ2-7, the V gene TRBV13; TRBD1 matches 8 bases. CDR1 is PRHDT, CDR2 FYEKMQ, per germline (reference sequence). V shed 7 bases and J 0 bases; nucleotides not matched to a gene: 11. This CDR3 contains 16 residues. Full variable domain (outside the CDR3, taken from reference TRBV13 and TRBJ2-7): AAGVIQSPRHLIKEKRETATLKCYPIPRHDTVYWYQQGPGQDPQFLISFYEKMQSDKGSIPDRFSAQQFSDYHSELNMSSLELGDSALYFCASTGFSDRDSYEQYFGPGTRLTVT.

The V gene is TRBV2, the J gene TRBJ2-1; 8 nucleotides agree with TRBD1. J gave up 7 bases and V 6 bases, and 11 bases lay outside the gene matches. Germline CDR1 is SNHLY and CDR2 is FYNNEI. This CDR3 spans 15 amino acids. The CDR3 protein is CASSLLGQGQNEQFF. CDR3 DNA sequence: TGTGCCAGCAGCCTACTTGGACAGGGTCAGAATGAGCAGTTCTTC.

The chain is built from TRBV11-2 and TRBJ2-7, with 8 bases matching TRBD1. Looked up from germline, CDR1 is SGHAT and CDR2 is FQNNGV. This CDR3 region has 13 residues. The V gene end was trimmed by 4 bases and the J gene end by 5 bases; junction bases not matched to a gene: 4. CDR3 sequence: CASSSGQGNEQYF. The DNA of the CDR3 is TGTGCCAGCAGCTCCGGACAGGGAAACGAGCAGTACTTC.

The chain links TRBV7-2 to TRBJ1-2; 7 bases match TRBD1. The ends lost 5 bases at V and 2 bases at J; junction bases unmatched: 11. The CDR3 contains 16 residues. Germline CDR1 SGHTA, CDR2 FQGNSA. The CDR3 protein is CASSLGGTVTNYGYTF. The CDR3 DNA sequence: TGTGCCAGCAGCCTAGGGGGGACAGTAACCAACTATGGCTACACCTTC.